These T cell receptor beta chains were read from a single sample in a study of radiotherapy plus CTLA-4 blockade in lung cancer. Only in-frame clones appear in the TCRdb table, and some are missing; sequencing was by immunoSEQ multiplex PCR. The sample lists about 45,000 clones, more than 60% occurring once. This specimen consisted of peripheral blood, obtained from a patient treated with radiotherapy plus ipilimumab. The receptors originated from a human donor with non-small cell lung cancer who had a partial response to radiotherapy plus ipilimumab. Both conserved end residues are part of each CDR3. The D gene is left open where the match is weak. Rows give clone size only sometimes, using once, few, many, or a class for an expanded clone.

clone size | J gene | V gene | D gene | CDR3 DNA | CDR3 protein
- | TRBJ1-1 | TRBV30 | TRBD1 | TGTGCCTGTGGCCAGGGGGTAGGGACTGAAGCTTTCTTT | CACGQGVGTEAFF
once | TRBJ2-3 | TRBV9 | - | TGTGCCAGCAGCGTAGGTAGCGGCTCAGCAGATACGCAGTATTTT | CASSVGSGSADTQYF
few | TRBJ2-3 | TRBV27 | TRBD2 | TGTGCCAGCAGTCCCCGGGGGGGAGATACGCAGTATTTT | CASSPRGGDTQYF
- | TRBJ1-2 | TRBV6-5 | TRBD1 | TGTGCCACCACCGGGACAGGGCCTACCTATGGCTACACCTTC | CATTGTGPTYGYTF
- | TRBJ1-1 | TRBV7-2 | TRBD1 | TGTGCCAGCAGCCCTCGGACAGGGGCAGGTGAAGCTTTCTTT | CASSPRTGAGEAFF
- | TRBJ2-7 | TRBV6-5 | - | TGTGCCAGCAGTTCCGGGACTCCAAGCTCCTACGAGCAGTACTTC | CASSSGTPSSYEQYF
once | TRBJ1-4 | TRBV5-1 | - | TGCGCCAGCAGGCCAGGAAAGGCCGATGAAAAACTGTTTTTT | CASRPGKADEKLFF
- | TRBJ2-7 | TRBV15 | - | TGTGCCACCAGCAGAGATGGGGCAGCTACCTACGAGCAGTACTTC | CATSRDGAATYEQYF
- | TRBJ1-1 | TRBV6-5 | TRBD1 | TGTGCCAGCACCGAGGGGACAGCGAACACTGAAGCTTTCTTT | CASTEGTANTEAFF
once | TRBJ2-5 | TRBV11-2 | TRBD2 | TGTGCCAGCAGCTTCCCCATCGGACTAGCGGGGGGTTTGAGAGAGACCCAGTACTTC | CASSFPIGLAGGLRETQYF
- | TRBJ1-2 | TRBV20-1 | - | TGCAGTGCCCTTAACAGGGATGGCTACACCTTC | CSALNRDGYTF
- | TRBJ1-5 | TRBV4-1 | TRBD1 | TGCGCCAGCAGCCAAGAAATAGGAGGCAGGGGGAACAATCAGCCCCAGCATTTT | CASSQEIGGRGNNQPQHF
- | TRBJ1-1 | TRBV18 | - | TGTGCCAGCTCACCCACAGGGAACACTGAAGCTTTCTTT | CASSPTGNTEAFF
few | TRBJ1-1 | TRBV9 | - | TGTGCCAGCAGCTCGTCCATAGGACAGAGAACTGAAGCTTTCTTT | CASSSSIGQRTEAFF
- | TRBJ1-2 | TRBV4-2 | - | TGTGCCAGCAGCCAAGATCGGAGAGGAGACTATGGCTACACCTTC | CASSQDRRGDYGYTF
few | TRBJ2-2 | TRBV30 | - | TGTGCCTGGAGTGGGGAGAGCGGGGAGCTGTTTTTT | CAWSGESGELFF
few | TRBJ1-4 | TRBV30 | - | TGTGCCCGAACAGGAGGGGGGGGCAGGCGGGAAGAAAAACTGTTTTTT | CARTGGGGRREEKLFF
many | TRBJ1-1 | TRBV5-1 | - | TGCGCCAGCAGCTCACAGGGACAGAACACTGAAGCTTTCTTT | CASSSQGQNTEAFF
- | TRBJ1-5 | TRBV18 | - | TGTGCCAGCTCACCACCGGCCAGCAATCAGCCCCAGCATTTT | CASSPPASNQPQHF
- | TRBJ1-2 | TRBV19 | TRBD1 | TGTGCCAGCAGACAGGGGGCTTCAGACTATGGCTACACCTTC | CASRQGASDYGYTF
- | TRBJ2-5 | TRBV5-6 | - | TGTGCCAGCAGCTTGGAAGCGAGGAGCGTCAAACCCCAAGAGACCCAGTACTTC | CASSLEARSVKPQETQYF
- | TRBJ2-2 | TRBV7-2 | - | TGTGCCAGCAGGCCAGGGAAGGCCGGGGAGCTGTTTTTT | CASRPGKAGELFF
- | TRBJ1-1 | TRBV5-1 | - | TGCGCCAGCAGCTTGGTCGGGGGAGGCACTGAAGCTTTCTTT | CASSLVGGGTEAFF
- | TRBJ1-6 | TRBV2 | TRBD1 | TGTGCCAGCAGTCCCCAGGGGGCCGCTAATTCACCCCTCCACTTT | CASSPQGAANSPLHF
- | TRBJ1-2 | TRBV6-1 | - | TGTGCCAGCAGTTTCCAGGGAGGATATGGCTACACCTTC | CASSFQGGYGYTF
- | TRBJ1-6 | TRBV6-5 | - | TGTGCCAGCAGCGCAGTGGCGGATTCACCCCTCCACTTT | CASSAVADSPLHF
- | TRBJ2-3 | TRBV30 | TRBD2 | TGTGCCCTTACTAGCGGGAGGGCAGATACGCAGTATTTT | CALTSGRADTQYF
- | TRBJ2-7 | TRBV5-1 | TRBD1 | TGCGCCAGCAGCTTACGATCCGGGACAGTATACGAGCAGTACTTC | CASSLRSGTVYEQYF
- | TRBJ1-2 | TRBV18 | TRBD1 | TGTGCCAGCTCCCTCGCACAGGGGGTTGATGGCTACACCTTC | CASSLAQGVDGYTF
- | TRBJ1-1 | TRBV9 | TRBD1 | TGTGCCAGCAGCGAGGGACAGAGCCTTATGAACACTGAAGCTTTCTTT | CASSEGQSLMNTEAFF
- | TRBJ1-4 | TRBV15 | - | TGTGCCACCGGTAGAGCGCAGGAAAAACTGTTTTTT | CATGRAQEKLFF
few | TRBJ1-6 | TRBV18 | TRBD1 | TGTGCCAGCTCACCAGAGGGACAGGGATCACCCCTCCACTTT | CASSPEGQGSPLHF
- | TRBJ2-1 | TRBV5-1 | - | TGCGCCAGCAGCCTCGGGGCCCTAGGGGGTGAGCAGTTCTTC | CASSLGALGGEQFF
- | TRBJ2-3 | TRBV5-1 | - | TGCGCCAGCAGCTTGACTCCGCCGCCCACAGATACGCAGTATTTT | CASSLTPPPTDTQYF
many | TRBJ1-1 | TRBV14 | - | TGTGCCAGCAGCCTCGGAGGGAGCGGGTCGGCTGAAGCTTTCTTT | CASSLGGSGSAEAFF
- | TRBJ2-7 | TRBV19 | - | TGTGCCAGTAGTATCGGTACAGGGCGGCCCTACGAGCAGTACTTC | CASSIGTGRPYEQYF
- | TRBJ1-4 | TRBV28 | - | TGTGCCAGCAGTTTCCGCGGGATTAATGAAAAACTGTTTTTT | CASSFRGINEKLFF
- | TRBJ2-7 | TRBV19 | TRBD2 | TGTGCCAGTAGTCCTGAACTAGCGTGGGAGCAGTACTTC | CASSPELAWEQYF
once | TRBJ1-5 | TRBV15 | - | TGTGCCACCAGCAGAGATCTTAGCAATCAGCCCCAGCATTTT | CATSRDLSNQPQHF
- | TRBJ2-7 | TRBV4-2 | - | TGTGCCAGCAGCCATTCGAGGGGGGGAGGCTCCTACGAGCAGTACTTC | CASSHSRGGGSYEQYF
once | TRBJ1-5 | TRBV7-2 | TRBD1 | TGTGCCAGCAGCTTAGTCAGGGGGGTTGGGCAGCCCCAGCATTTT | CASSLVRGVGQPQHF
- | TRBJ2-7 | TRBV7-2 | - | TGTGCCAGCAGCTTAGTCCCTAGCCCCTTATACGAGCAGTACTTC | CASSLVPSPLYEQYF
- | TRBJ1-2 | TRBV19 | - | TGTGCCAGTACCCCGTCGGGGAGGGGCTACACCTTC | CASTPSGRGYTF
- | TRBJ1-6 | TRBV5-1 | - | TGCGCCAGCAGACCTAGTTACGTGGATTCACCCCTCCACTTT | CASRPSYVDSPLHF
- | TRBJ1-6 | TRBV9 | - | TGTGCCAGCAGCGGAGGGTCGCAGGCCTCACCGCGTAATTCACCCCTCCACTTT | CASSGGSQASPRNSPLHF
few | TRBJ2-1 | TRBV27 | - | TGTGCCAGCAGTTTACGGGGAGGGACAATTTACAATGAGCAGTTCTTC | CASSLRGGTIYNEQFF
- | TRBJ2-5 | TRBV5-1 | TRBD1 | TGCGCCAGCAGGGTAGGGGGCGCGGGCGAAGAGACCCAGTACTTC | CASRVGGAGEETQYF
few | TRBJ1-4 | TRBV4-2 | TRBD1 | TGTGCCAGCAGCCAAGAAGAGACAGGGGCTAGCGGAAAACTGTTTTTT | CASSQEETGASGKLFF
- | TRBJ2-5 | TRBV29-1 | TRBD1 | TGCAGCTCGGACAGGGGTTTTGGTGAAGAGACCCAGTACTTC | CSSDRGFGEETQYF
- | TRBJ2-1 | TRBV5-1 | TRBD2 | TGCGCCAGCAACTACGTTTCCGCGGGAGGGTTGGACAATGAGCAGTTCTTC | CASNYVSAGGLDNEQFF